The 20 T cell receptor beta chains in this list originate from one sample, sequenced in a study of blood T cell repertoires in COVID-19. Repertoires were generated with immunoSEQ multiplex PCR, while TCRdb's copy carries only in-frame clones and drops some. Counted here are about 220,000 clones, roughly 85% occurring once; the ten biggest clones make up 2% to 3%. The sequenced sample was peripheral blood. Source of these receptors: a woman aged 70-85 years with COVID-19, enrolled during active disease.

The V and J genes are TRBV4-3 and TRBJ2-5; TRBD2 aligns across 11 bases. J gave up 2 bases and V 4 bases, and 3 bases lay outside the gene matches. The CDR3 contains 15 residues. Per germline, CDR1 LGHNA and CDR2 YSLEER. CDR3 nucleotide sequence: TGCGCCAGCAGCCCACGACTAGCGGGACAAGAGACCCAGTACTTC. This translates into CASSPRLAGQETQYF.

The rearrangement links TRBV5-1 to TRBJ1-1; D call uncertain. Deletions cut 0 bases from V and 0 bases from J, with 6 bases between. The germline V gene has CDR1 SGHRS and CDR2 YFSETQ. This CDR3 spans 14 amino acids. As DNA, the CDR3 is TGCGCCAGCAGCTTGGTGCAGATGAACACTGAAGCTTTCTTT. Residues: CASSLVQMNTEAFF.

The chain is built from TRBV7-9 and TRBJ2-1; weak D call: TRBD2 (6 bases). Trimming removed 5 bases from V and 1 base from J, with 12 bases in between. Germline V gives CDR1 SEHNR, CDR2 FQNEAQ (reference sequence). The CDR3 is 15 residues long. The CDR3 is CASSPGGISYNEQFF. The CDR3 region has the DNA TGTGCCAGCAGCCCCGGCGGGATTTCCTACAATGAGCAGTTCTTC.

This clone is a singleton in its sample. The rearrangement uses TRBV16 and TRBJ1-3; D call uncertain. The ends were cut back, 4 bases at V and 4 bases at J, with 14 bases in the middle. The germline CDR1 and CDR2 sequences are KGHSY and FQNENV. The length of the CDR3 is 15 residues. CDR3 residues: CASSPPRSGGNTIYF. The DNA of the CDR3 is TGTGCCAGCAGCCCCCCTAGGTCCGGGGGAAACACCATATATTTT.

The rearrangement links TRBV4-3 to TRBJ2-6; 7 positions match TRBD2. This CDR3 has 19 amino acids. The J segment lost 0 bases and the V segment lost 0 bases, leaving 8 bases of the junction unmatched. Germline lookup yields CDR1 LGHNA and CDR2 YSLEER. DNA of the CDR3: TGCGCCAGCAGCCAAGATTTCGGCAGGACTAGCTCTGGGGCCAACGTCCTGACTTTC. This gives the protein CASSQDFGRTSSGANVLTF.

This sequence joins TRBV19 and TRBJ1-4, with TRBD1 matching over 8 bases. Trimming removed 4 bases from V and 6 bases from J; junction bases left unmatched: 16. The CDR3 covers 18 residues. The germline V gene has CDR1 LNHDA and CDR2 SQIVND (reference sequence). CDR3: CASSNRVGQGGWDEKLFF. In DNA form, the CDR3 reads TGTGCCAGTAGTAACAGGGTCGGACAGGGAGGATGGGATGAAAAACTGTTTTTT.

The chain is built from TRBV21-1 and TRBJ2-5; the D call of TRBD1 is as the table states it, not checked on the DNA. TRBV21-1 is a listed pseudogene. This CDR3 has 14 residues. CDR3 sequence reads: CASSGTGGGETQYF. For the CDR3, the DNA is TGTGCCAGCAGTGGGACAGGGGGCGGAGAGACCCAGTACTTC.

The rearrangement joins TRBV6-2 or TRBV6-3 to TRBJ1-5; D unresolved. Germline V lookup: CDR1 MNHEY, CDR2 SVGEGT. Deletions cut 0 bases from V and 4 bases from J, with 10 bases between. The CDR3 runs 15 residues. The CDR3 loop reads CASSYSTSVNQPQHF. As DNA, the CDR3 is TGTGCCAGCAGTTACTCGACCAGCGTGAATCAGCCCCAGCATTTT.

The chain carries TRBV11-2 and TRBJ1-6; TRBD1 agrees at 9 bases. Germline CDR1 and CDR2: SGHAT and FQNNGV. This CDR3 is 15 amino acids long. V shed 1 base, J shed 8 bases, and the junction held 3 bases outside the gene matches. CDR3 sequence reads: CASSLVGTGYSPLHF. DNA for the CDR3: TGTGCCAGCAGCTTAGTGGGGACAGGGTATTCACCCCTCCACTTT. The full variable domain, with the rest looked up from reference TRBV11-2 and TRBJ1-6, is EAGVAQSPRYKIIEKRQSVAFWCNPISGHATLYWYQQILGQGPKLLIQFQNNGVVDDSQLPKDRFSAERLKGVDSTLKIQPAKLEDSAVYLCASSLVGTGYSPLHFGNGTRLTVT.

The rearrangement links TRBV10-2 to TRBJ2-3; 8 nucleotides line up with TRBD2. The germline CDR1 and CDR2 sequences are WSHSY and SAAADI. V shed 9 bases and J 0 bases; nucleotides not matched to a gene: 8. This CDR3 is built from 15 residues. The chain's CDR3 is CASCKASGSTDTQYF. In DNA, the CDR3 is TGCGCCAGTTGTAAGGCTAGCGGGAGCACAGATACGCAGTATTTT.

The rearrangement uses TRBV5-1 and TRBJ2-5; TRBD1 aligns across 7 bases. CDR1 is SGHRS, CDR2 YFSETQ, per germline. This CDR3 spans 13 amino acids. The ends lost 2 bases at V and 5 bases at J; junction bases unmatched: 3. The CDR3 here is CASSFGRGETQYF. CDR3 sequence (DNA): TGCGCCAGCAGCTTCGGCAGGGGGGAGACCCAGTACTTC.

The CDR3: CASSYSMDRMNTEAFF. The CDR3 DNA is TGTGCCAGCAGCTACAGCATGGACAGGATGAACACTGAAGCTTTCTTT. The V and J genes are TRBV7-2 and TRBJ1-1; TRBD1 matches 7 bases. The CDR3 contains 16 residues. The germline gives CDR1 SGHTA, CDR2 FQGNSA. The trim removed 4 bases at V and 0 bases at J, leaving 8 bases unmatched.

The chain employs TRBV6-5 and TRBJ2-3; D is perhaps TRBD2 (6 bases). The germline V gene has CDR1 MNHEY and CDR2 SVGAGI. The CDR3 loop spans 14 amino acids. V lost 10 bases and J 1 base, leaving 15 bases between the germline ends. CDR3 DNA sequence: TGTGCCACCCAAGGGACTGGTCGCACAGATACGCAGTATTTT. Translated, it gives CATQGTGRTDTQYF.

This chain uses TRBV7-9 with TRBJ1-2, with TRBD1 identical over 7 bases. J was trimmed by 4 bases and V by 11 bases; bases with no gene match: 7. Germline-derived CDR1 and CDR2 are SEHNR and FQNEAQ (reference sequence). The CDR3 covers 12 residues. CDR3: CAGEEGAYGYTF. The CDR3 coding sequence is TGTGCCGGTGAGGAGGGGGCCTATGGCTACACCTTC.

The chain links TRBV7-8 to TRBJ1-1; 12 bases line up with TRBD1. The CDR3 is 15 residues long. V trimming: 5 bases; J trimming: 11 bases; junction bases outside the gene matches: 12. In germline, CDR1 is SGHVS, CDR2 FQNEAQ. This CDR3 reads CASSPVPGQGAGAFF. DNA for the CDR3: TGTGCCAGCAGCCCCGTCCCGGGACAGGGGGCCGGGGCTTTCTTT. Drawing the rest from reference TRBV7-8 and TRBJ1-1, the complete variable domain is GAGVSQSPRYKVAKRGQDVALRCDPISGHVSLFWYQQALGQGPEFLTYFQNEAQLDKSGLPSDRFFAERPEGSVSTLKIQRTQQEDSAVYLCASSPVPGQGAGAFFGQGTRLTVV.

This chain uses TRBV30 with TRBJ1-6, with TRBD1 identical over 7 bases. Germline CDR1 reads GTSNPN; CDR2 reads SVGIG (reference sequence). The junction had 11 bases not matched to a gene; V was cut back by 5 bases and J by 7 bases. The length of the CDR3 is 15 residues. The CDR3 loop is CAWGRATGLNSPLHF. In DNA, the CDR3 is TGTGCCTGGGGGCGGGCGACAGGGCTCAATTCACCCCTCCACTTT. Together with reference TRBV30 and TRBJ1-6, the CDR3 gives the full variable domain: SQTIHQWPATLVQPVGSPLSLECTVEGTSNPNLYWYRQAAGRGLQLLFYSVGIGQISSEVPQNLSASRPQDRQFILSSKKLLLSDSGFYLCAWGRATGLNSPLHFGNGTRLTVT.

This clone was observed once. The CDR3 spells CASSESNRVDQFF. CDR3 DNA: TGTGCCAGCAGTGAATCGAACAGGGTGGATCAGTTCTTC. The chain joins TRBV25-1 to TRBJ2-1; D is perhaps TRBD1 (6 bases). V lost 1 base and J lost 13, with 14 bases in between. CDR1 and CDR2 (germline): MGHDK, SYGVNS. The CDR3 contains 13 residues.

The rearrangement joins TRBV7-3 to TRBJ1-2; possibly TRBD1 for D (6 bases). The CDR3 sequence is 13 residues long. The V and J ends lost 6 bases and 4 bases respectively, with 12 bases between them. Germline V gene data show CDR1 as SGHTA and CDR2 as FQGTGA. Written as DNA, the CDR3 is TGTGCCAGCAGTCGACAGGCTGGCTATGGCTACACCTTC. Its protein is CASSRQAGYGYTF.

The CDR3 DNA follows: TGTGCCAGCTCTGAGGAGGGAATTCAGCCCCAGCATTTT. It is translated as CASSEEGIQPQHF. This chain uses TRBV18 with TRBJ1-5, with D uncertain. The CDR3 loop spans 13 amino acids. With 6 bases removed from V and 6 bases from J, the gap between germline ends came to 12 bases. The germline V gene has CDR1 KGHSH and CDR2 LQKENI.

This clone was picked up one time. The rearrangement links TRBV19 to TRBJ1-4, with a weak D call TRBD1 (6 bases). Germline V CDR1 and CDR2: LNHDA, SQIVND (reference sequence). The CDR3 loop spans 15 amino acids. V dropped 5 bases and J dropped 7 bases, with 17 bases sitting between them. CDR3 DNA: TGTGCCAGTAGTGGAAACAGGGTAGGGAGTGAAAAACTGTTTTTT. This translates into CASSGNRVGSEKLFF.